This passage covers 23 T cell receptor beta chains from one sample sequenced in a study of blood T cells in healthy people across ages. Combining a sample-barcoded 5' primer with a J-beta primer mix, a second PCR ran for about 7 to 12 cycles. MiXCR, run by TCRdb on the 5' RACE reads, gives a single entry per CDR3 protein. The table records fewer than 800,000 distinct CDR3 sequences, 49% of them present only once. Sequenced: blood. Receptors originate from a woman aged 55-70 years in good health.

The DNA for the CDR3 is TGTGCCAGCAATGCCGGGACCCGCTCCTACAATGAGCAGTTCTTC. Its translation is CASNAGTRSYNEQFF. The V call is TRBV6-6, the J call TRBJ2-1; D may correspond to TRBD1 or TRBD2 (5 bases each). This CDR3 contains 15 residues. The ends were cut back, 7 bases at V and 0 bases at J, with 13 bases in the middle. In germline, CDR1 is MNHNY, CDR2 SVGAGI (reference sequence).

This clonotype was counted between two and nine times. The V and J genes are TRBV15 and TRBJ2-6, with D possibly TRBD1 on 6 matching bases. The V end was cut by 2 bases, the J end by 4 bases, with 18 bases between. The germline V gene encodes CDR1 LNHNV and CDR2 YYDKDF (reference sequence). The CDR3 has 18 residues. The CDR3, as DNA: TGTGCCACCAGCAGATCGGGTGGGGGCTCTGTCGGGGCCAACGTCCTGACTTTC. Amino acid sequence: CATSRSGGGSVGANVLTF.

The CDR3 here is CAFQDRGVLNEQYF. In DNA, the CDR3 is TGTGCCTTCCAGGACAGGGGGGTCCTCAATGAGCAGTACTTC. The rearrangement uses TRBV2 and TRBJ2-5; 10 bases match TRBD1. The CDR3 contains 14 residues. Trimming at V came to 11 bases and at J to 11 bases, leaving 17 bases not matched to a gene. Germline values: CDR1 SNHLY, CDR2 FYNNEI. Using reference TRBV2 and TRBJ2-5 for the parts outside the CDR3, the full variable domain is EPEVTQTPSHQVTQMGQEVILRCVPISNHLYFYWYRQILGQKVEFLVSFYNNEISEKSEIFDDQFSVERPDGSNFTLKIRSTKLEDSAMYFCAFQDRGVLNEQYFGPGTRLLVL.

In its sample, this clonotype was seen a few times. This chain's CDR3 is CATSDTGGAGYEQYF. The DNA of the CDR3 is TGTGCCACCAGTGATACAGGGGGCGCTGGGTACGAGCAGTACTTC. This sequence joins TRBV24-1 and TRBJ2-7; 9 nucleotides agree with TRBD1. CDR1 KGHDR and CDR2 SFDVKD come from the germline V gene. Trimming took 3 bases from V and 4 from J; bases not matched to a gene: 6. This CDR3 spans 15 amino acids.

This sequence joins TRBV7-2 and TRBJ2-7, with no clear D. Looked up from germline, CDR1 is SGHTA and CDR2 is FQGNSA. V lost 0 bases and J lost 2, with 8 bases in between. The CDR3 sequence is 14 residues long. This CDR3 reads CASSLARSTYEQYF. Here the CDR3 DNA reads TGTGCCAGCAGCTTAGCACGAAGCACCTACGAGCAGTACTTC.

This chain uses TRBV7-2 with TRBJ1-5; maybe TRBD1 (6 bases). V gave up 4 bases and J gave up 5 bases, with 9 bases separating them. CDR1 and CDR2 from the germline V gene are SGHTA and FQGNSA. CDR3 length: 13 residues. In nucleotides, the CDR3 is TGTGCCAGCAGCTCCTCAGGGGATCAGCCCCAGCATTTT. It yields the protein CASSSSGDQPQHF. The variable domain in full, completed from reference TRBV7-2 and TRBJ1-5, reads GAGVSQSPSNKVTEKGKDVELRCDPISGHTALYWYRQSLGQGLEFLIYFQGNSAPDKSGLPSDRFSAERTGGSVSTLTIQRTQQEDSAVYLCASSSSGDQPQHFGDGTRLSIL.

This rearrangement joins TRBV6-2 or TRBV6-3 to TRBJ1-2; no reliable D call. The CDR3 consists of 15 residues. Germline CDR1 is MNHEY and CDR2 is SVGEGT. The V and J ends lost 7 bases and 4 bases respectively, with 19 bases between them. CDR3 amino acids: CASTDYSSKSYGYTF. The CDR3 region has the DNA TGTGCCAGCACCGATTACTCCTCCAAGAGCTATGGCTACACCTTC.

This clonotype was seen a handful of times. This chain connects TRBV7-3 to TRBJ2-3; 8 bases match TRBD2. CDR1 SGHTA and CDR2 FQGTGA come from the germline V gene. V gave up 5 bases and J gave up 2 bases; unmatched junction bases: 9. The CDR3 covers 16 residues. CDR3 sequence reads: CASSPLPGLDTDTQYF. CDR3 coding DNA: TGTGCCAGCAGCCCGTTGCCGGGACTAGACACAGATACGCAGTATTTT.

The CDR3 protein is CASSFPRGGSYEQYF. DNA for the CDR3: TGTGCCAGCAGTTTCCCTCGGGGCGGCTCCTACGAGCAGTACTTC. The chain recombines TRBV12-3 or TRBV12-4 with TRBJ2-7; D might be TRBD1 or TRBD2, each matching 5 bases. This CDR3 has 15 residues. Trimming removed 3 bases from V and 0 bases from J, with 12 bases in between.

This clonotype was seen a single time. The chain has TRBV12-5 and TRBJ2-5; tentative D call: TRBD1 (6 bases). The J call may not be correct, given that the DNA end is closer to TRBJ2-7. The CDR3 is 13 residues long. Per germline, CDR1 LGHNT and CDR2 FRNRAP. The CDR3 here is CASGWGQGHEQYF. CDR3 DNA: TGTGCTAGTGGTTGGGGGCAGGGCCACGAGCAGTACTTC.

This clonotype was recorded many times. CDR3 region: CSARAGTGLSGANVLTF. In DNA, the CDR3 is TGCAGTGCGAGGGCCGGGACAGGCCTCTCTGGGGCCAACGTCCTGACTTTC. V gene TRBV20-1 combines with J gene TRBJ2-6, with 8 bases identical to TRBD1. Trimming took 6 bases from V and 0 from J; bases not matched to a gene: 10. Germline CDR1 DFQATT, CDR2 SNEGSKA (reference sequence). This CDR3 has 17 amino acids.

This clonotype occurred a few times. The rearrangement uses TRBV20-1 and TRBJ2-3; D is ambiguous. The CDR3 has 16 amino acids. V was pared by 0 bases and J by 6 bases, with 19 bases between. In germline, CDR1 is DFQATT, CDR2 SNEGSKA (reference sequence). For the CDR3, the DNA is TGCAGTGCTAGAGACCCTGGGATCCGCAAGGCCGATACGCAGTATTTT. Its translation: CSARDPGIRKADTQYF.

This clonotype was seen repeatedly, ten times or more. The chain couples TRBV29-1 to TRBJ2-1; 9 nucleotides line up with TRBD2. Trimming took 3 bases from V and 5 from J; bases not matched to a gene: 8. Germline-derived CDR1 and CDR2 are SQVTM and ANQGSEA. The CDR3 sequence is 15 residues long. CDR3 nucleotides: TGCAGCGTTGATAGTGGGGCTAGCGGGGACAATGAGCAGTTCTTC. Translation gives CSVDSGASGDNEQFF.

DNA for the CDR3: TGTGCCAGCAGGGAAGCGATTACCTCCTACGAGCAGTACTTC. This codes for CASREAITSYEQYF. The V call is TRBV6-5, the J call TRBJ2-7, with no clear D. CDR1 is MNHEY, CDR2 SVGAGI, per germline. Trimming shortened V by 6 bases and J by 0 bases, and 12 bases separated the two germline ends. This CDR3 spans 14 amino acids.

Turning to this clonotype: A read error may produce the germline difference seen at one junction end. The rearrangement links TRBV28 to TRBJ2-6; 10 nucleotides match TRBD1. The CDR3 is 17 residues long. CDR1 is MDHEN, CDR2 SYDVKM, per germline. The CDR3, as DNA: TGTGCCAGCAGTTTTCGGGACAGGGGAGCTGGGCCCAACGTCCTGACTTTC. It yields the protein CASSFRDRGAGPNVLTF.

The gene calls are TRBV27 and TRBJ2-4, with D hard to call. The CDR3 length is 15 residues. Germline V gene lookup returns CDR1 MNHEY and CDR2 SMNVEV (reference sequence). Between the trimmed V and J ends, which lost 4 bases and 3 bases, there was a span of 13 bases. The CDR3, as DNA: TGTGCCAGCAGTTCCCGGACCGCGCACAAAAACATTCAGTACTTC. It translates to CASSSRTAHKNIQYF.

The V gene is TRBV11-2, the J gene TRBJ2-2; 10 positions match TRBD1. This CDR3 comprises 16 residues. Germline CDR1 and CDR2: SGHAT and FQNNGV. The trim removed 5 bases at V and 4 bases at J, leaving 7 bases unmatched. For the CDR3, the DNA is TGTGCCAGCAGCGCCCCGGGACAGGGGAGCACCGGGGAGCTGTTTTTT. It yields the protein CASSAPGQGSTGELFF.

This clonotype was picked up a small number of times. The V gene is TRBV11-3, the J gene TRBJ2-7, with TRBD2 identical over 10 bases. CDR3 length: 13 residues. The germline V gene has CDR1 SGHNT and CDR2 YENEEA. V lost 10 bases, J lost 0 bases, and 3 bases stayed unmatched. DNA for the CDR3: TGTGCCACCCGGACTAGCGGCTCCTACGAGCAGTACTTC. The encoded protein is CATRTSGSYEQYF.

This clonotype has more than one count but fewer than ten. The chain couples TRBV20-1 to TRBJ2-7; 11 bases fit TRBD1. Germline V gene sequence: CDR1 DFQATT, CDR2 SNEGSKA (reference sequence). The CDR3 spans 13 residues. V was clipped by 6 bases and J by 6 bases; unmatched bases: 7. CDR3 nucleotide sequence: TGCAGTGCACCGGGACAGGGGGAATCCGAGCAGTACTTC. It encodes CSAPGQGESEQYF.

This clonotype was seen a handful of times. The chain combines TRBV12-3 or TRBV12-4 with TRBJ2-1; the D gene is possibly TRBD1 (6 bases). V lost 6 bases, J lost 0 bases, and 18 bases lay in between. The CDR3 has 17 residues. CDR3 DNA: TGTGCCAGCAGCCGAAGTGGGGGCGCCCGCTCCTACAATGAGCAGTTCTTC. It encodes CASSRSGGARSYNEQFF.

J is TRBJ1-4 and V is TRBV20-1, with D perhaps TRBD1 (5 bases). Germline V gives CDR1 DFQATT, CDR2 SNEGSKA (reference sequence). V dropped 5 bases and J dropped 0 bases, with 16 bases sitting between them. The CDR3 has 16 amino acids. CDR3 sequence reads: CSAAPGPGATNEKLFF. The CDR3 nucleotides are TGCAGTGCTGCACCCGGGCCGGGGGCAACTAATGAAAAACTGTTTTTT.

On this clonotype itself: A clone one base away is much larger, so this may be a read error. In DNA, the CDR3 is TGTGCCGGCAGCTTAGATGGGCCTCTGGACATTCAGTACTTC. Residues: CAGSLDGPLDIQYF. This chain connects TRBV7-2 to TRBJ2-4, with D uncertain. The germline V gene encodes CDR1 SGHTA and CDR2 FQGNSA. This CDR3 comprises 14 residues. The complete variable domain, with remaining parts taken from reference TRBV7-2 and TRBJ2-4, reads GAGVSQSPSNKVTEKGKDVELRCDPISGHTALYWYRQSLGQGLEFLIYFQGNSAPDKSGLPSDRFSAERTGGSVSTLTIQRTQQEDSAVYLCAGSLDGPLDIQYFGAGTRLSVL.

The V gene is TRBV20-1, the J gene TRBJ1-5; D is perhaps TRBD1 (6 bases). Germline V gene lookup returns CDR1 DFQATT and CDR2 SNEGSKA (reference sequence). The CDR3 runs 14 residues. Trimming took off 5 bases at V and 0 bases at J, with 11 bases between the two ends. The CDR3 DNA reads as TGCAGTGCTGGGACACAGTATAGCAATCAGCCCCAGCATTTT. Its protein is CSAGTQYSNQPQHF.